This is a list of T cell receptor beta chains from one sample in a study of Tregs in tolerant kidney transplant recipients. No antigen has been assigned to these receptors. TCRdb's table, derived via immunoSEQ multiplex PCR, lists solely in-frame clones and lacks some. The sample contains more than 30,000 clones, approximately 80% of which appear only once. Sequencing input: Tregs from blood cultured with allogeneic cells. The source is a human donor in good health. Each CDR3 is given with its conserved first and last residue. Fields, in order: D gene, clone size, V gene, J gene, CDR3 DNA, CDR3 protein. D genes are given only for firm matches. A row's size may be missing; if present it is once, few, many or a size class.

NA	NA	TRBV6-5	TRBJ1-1	TGTGCCAGCAGCCGGGGACCCGAGAACACTGAAGCTTTCTTT	CASSRGPENTEAFF
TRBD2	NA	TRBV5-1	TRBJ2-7	TGCGCCAGCAGCTTGGCGCGGGGGGTATACGAGCAGTACTTC	CASSLARGVYEQYF
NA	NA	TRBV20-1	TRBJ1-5	TGCAGTGCTAGAGTGGGACTGCCCCAGCATTTT	CSARVGLPQHF
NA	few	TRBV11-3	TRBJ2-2	TGTGCCAGCAGCTTAAACACCGGGGAGCTGTTTTTT	CASSLNTGELFF
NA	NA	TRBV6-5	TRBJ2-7	TGTGCCAGCACCAGGGCAGGTGTTTCCTACGAGCAGTACTTC	CASTRAGVSYEQYF
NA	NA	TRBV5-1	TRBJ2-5	TGCGCCAGCAGCTTGCGTGAAGGAGAGACCCAGTACTTC	CASSLREGETQYF
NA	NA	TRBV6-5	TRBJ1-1	TGTGCCAGCAGTCCTGGGACAACCGAAGCTTTCTTT	CASSPGTTEAFF
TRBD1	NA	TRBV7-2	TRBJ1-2	TGTGCCAGCAGCCAGGGACAGGGACTCTATGGCTACACCTTC	CASSQGQGLYGYTF
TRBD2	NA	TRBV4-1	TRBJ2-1	TGCGCCAGCAGCCAAATGCCACCGGGACTAGCGGGTCTCAATGAGCAGTTCTTC	CASSQMPPGLAGLNEQFF
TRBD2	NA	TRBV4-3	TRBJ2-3	TGCGCCAGCAGCCGGGGACTAGCGGGGGGGATAGATACGCAGTATTTT	CASSRGLAGGIDTQYF
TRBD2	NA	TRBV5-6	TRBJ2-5	TGTGCCAGCAGCCGACTAGCTGGGGAGACCCAGTACTTC	CASSRLAGETQYF
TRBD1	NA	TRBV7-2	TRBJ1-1	TGTGCCAGCAGCTTATTGGGACAGGGAGAAGCTTTCTTT	CASSLLGQGEAFF
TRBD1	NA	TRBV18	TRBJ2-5	TGTGCCAGCTCACCACAGAGGACAGGGGTTACCCAGTACTTC	CASSPQRTGVTQYF
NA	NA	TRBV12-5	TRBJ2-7	TGTGCTAGTGGTTACGGGACGTTCTCCTACGAGCAGTACTTC	CASGYGTFSYEQYF